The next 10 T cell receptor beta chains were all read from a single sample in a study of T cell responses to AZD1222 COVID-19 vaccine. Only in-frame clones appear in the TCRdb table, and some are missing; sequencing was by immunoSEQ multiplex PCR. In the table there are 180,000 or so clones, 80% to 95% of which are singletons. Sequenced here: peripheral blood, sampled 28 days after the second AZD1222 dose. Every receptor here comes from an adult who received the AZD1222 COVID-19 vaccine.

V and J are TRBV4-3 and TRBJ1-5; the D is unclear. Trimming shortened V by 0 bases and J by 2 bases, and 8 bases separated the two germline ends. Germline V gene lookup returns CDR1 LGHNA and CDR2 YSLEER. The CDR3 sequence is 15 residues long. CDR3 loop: CASSQERAGNQPQHF. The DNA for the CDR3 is TGCGCCAGCAGCCAAGAACGGGCAGGCAATCAGCCCCAGCATTTT.

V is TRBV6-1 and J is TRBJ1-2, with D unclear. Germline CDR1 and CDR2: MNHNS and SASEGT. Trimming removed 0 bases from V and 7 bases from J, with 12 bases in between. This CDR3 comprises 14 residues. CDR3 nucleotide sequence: TGTGCCAGCAGTGAAGCGCGGAGGGTAGGTGGCTACACCTTC. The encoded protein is CASSEARRVGGYTF.

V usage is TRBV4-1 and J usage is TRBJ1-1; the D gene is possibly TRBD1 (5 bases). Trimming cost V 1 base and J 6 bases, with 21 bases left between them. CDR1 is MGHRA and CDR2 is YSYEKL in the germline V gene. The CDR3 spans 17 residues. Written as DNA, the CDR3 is TGCGCCAGCAGCCAAGTACCCCGTGGCAGGACAAATGCTGAAGCTTTCTTT. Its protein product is CASSQVPRGRTNAEAFF.

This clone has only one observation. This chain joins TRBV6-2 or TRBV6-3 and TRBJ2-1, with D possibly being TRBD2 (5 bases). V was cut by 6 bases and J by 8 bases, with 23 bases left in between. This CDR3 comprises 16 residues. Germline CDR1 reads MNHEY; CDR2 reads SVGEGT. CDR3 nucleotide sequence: TGTGCCAGCAGCTTGATGATCTCCCGCGGAGGCGATGAGCAGTTCTTC. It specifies CASSLMISRGGDEQFF.

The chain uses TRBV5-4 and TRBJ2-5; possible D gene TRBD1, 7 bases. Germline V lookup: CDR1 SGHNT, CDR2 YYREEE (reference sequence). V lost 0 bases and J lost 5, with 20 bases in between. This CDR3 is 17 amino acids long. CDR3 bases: TGTGCCAGCAGCTTGGGGACAGGAGGGGGTTTGGTGGAGACCCAGTACTTC. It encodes CASSLGTGGGLVETQYF.

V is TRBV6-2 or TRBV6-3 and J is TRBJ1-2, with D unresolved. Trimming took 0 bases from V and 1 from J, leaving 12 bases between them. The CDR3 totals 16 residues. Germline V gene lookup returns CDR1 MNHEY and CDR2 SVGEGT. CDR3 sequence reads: CASSYSLQPVNYGYTF. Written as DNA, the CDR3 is TGTGCCAGCAGTTACTCTCTACAGCCAGTTAACTATGGCTACACCTTC.

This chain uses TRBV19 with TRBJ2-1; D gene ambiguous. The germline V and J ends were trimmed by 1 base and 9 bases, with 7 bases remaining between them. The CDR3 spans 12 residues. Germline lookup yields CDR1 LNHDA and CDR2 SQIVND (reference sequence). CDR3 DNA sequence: TGTGCCAGTAGTATAGTCACGACTGAGCAGTTCTTC. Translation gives CASSIVTTEQFF. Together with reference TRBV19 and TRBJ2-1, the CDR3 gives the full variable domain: DGGITQSPKYLFRKEGQNVTLSCEQNLNHDAMYWYRQDPGQGLRLIYYSQIVNDFQKGDIAEGYSVSREKKESFPLTVTSAQKNPTAFYLCASSIVTTEQFFGPGTRLTVL.

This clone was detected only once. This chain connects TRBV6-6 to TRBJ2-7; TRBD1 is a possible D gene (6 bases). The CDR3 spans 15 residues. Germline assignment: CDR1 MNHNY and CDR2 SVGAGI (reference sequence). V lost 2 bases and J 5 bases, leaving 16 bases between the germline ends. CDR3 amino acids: CASSYPGQRNNEQYF. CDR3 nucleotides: TGTGCCAGCAGTTACCCGGGACAAAGAAATAACGAGCAGTACTTC.

The CDR3 bases are TGTGCCAGCAGCTCACCGGGACAGGAGAACACTGAAGCTTTCTTT. Its protein product is CASSSPGQENTEAFF. The V call is TRBV7-9, the J call TRBJ1-1, with 8 nucleotides matching TRBD1. The CDR3 has 15 residues. The V gene's germline CDR1 is SEHNR and CDR2 FQNEAQ (reference sequence). Trimming removed 4 bases from V and 1 base from J; junction bases left unmatched: 5.

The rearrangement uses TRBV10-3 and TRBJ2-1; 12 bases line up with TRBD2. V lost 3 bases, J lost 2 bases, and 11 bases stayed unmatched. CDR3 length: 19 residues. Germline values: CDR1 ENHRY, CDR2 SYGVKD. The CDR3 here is CAISEGTSGLQGPYNEQFF. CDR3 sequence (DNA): TGTGCCATCAGTGAAGGGACTAGCGGGCTTCAGGGCCCCTACAATGAGCAGTTCTTC.